These T cell receptor beta chains were read from a single sample in a study of shared clonotypes between healthy human individuals. The table came from immunoSEQ multiplex PCR; TCRdb's copy has only in-frame clones and leaves some out. In the table there are about 700,000 clones, around 74% of which are singletons. Source material: memory CD4+ T cells sorted from blood. These receptors were collected from a woman aged 25-40 years in good health. CDR3s include the opening cysteine and the closing phenylalanine or tryptophan. A D gene is named only where the DNA matches it firmly. Size tells how often a clone was seen (once, few, many) or the class of an expanded clone, and some rows leave it out.

j_call,d_call,cdr3_length,v_call,clone_size,cdr3_aa,cdr3_nt
TRBJ2-7,NA,20,TRBV1,NA,CTSSQAAGRSYSPVGYEQYF,TGCACCAGCAGCCAAGCTGCGGGTAGAAGCTACTCCCCGGTGGGTTACGAGCAGTACTTC
TRBJ1-2,NA,14,TRBV6-1,NA,CASSENGANYGYTF,TGTGCCAGCAGTGAAAACGGAGCTAACTATGGCTACACCTTC
TRBJ2-6,NA,16,TRBV5-6,NA,CASSRDGLVGANVLTF,TGTGCCAGCAGTCGGGACGGCCTTGTTGGGGCCAACGTCCTGACTTTC
TRBJ1-3,NA,16,TRBV19,few,CASSILITASGNTIYF,TGTGCCAGTAGTATCTTGATAACAGCCTCTGGAAACACCATATATTTT
TRBJ2-5,NA,15,TRBV5-1,once,CASRDPAGDRETQYF,TGCGCCAGCAGGGACCCGGCAGGGGATCGGGAGACCCAGTACTTC
TRBJ2-2,NA,16,TRBV21-1,NA,CASHLRPGRNTGELFF,TGTGCCAGCCATCTACGTCCGGGGAGGAACACCGGGGAGCTGTTTTTT
TRBJ1-5,NA,12,TRBV19,NA,CASSISQVSQHF,TGTGCCAGTAGTATATCCCAGGTCTCCCAGCATTTT
TRBJ1-4,NA,13,TRBV6-1,NA,CASESRGEEKLFF,TGTGCCAGCGAAAGCAGGGGAGAGGAAAAACTGTTTTTT
TRBJ2-4,NA,14,TRBV7-9,NA,CASSLIAGKNIQYF,TGTGCCAGCAGCTTAATCGCGGGAAAAAACATTCAGTACTTC
TRBJ2-7,TRBD2,17,TRBV11-1,NA,CASSWKTDIAGSYEQYF,TGTGCCAGCAGCTGGAAGACAGATATAGCGGGCTCTTACGAGCAGTACTTC
TRBJ2-7,NA,16,TRBV7-8,many,CASSFRQGRETYEQYF,TGTGCCAGCAGCTTTCGTCAGGGGAGAGAAACCTACGAGCAGTACTTC
TRBJ1-4,NA,15,TRBV7-8,NA,CASSLRRGAGEKLFF,TGTGCCAGCAGCCTAAGGCGGGGGGCAGGTGAAAAACTGTTTTTT
TRBJ2-3,NA,11,TRBV29-1,NA,CSSLSSDTQYF,TGCAGCTCACTATCATCAGATACGCAGTATTTT
TRBJ1-2,NA,10,TRBV19,once,CASFFYGYTF,TGTGCCAGTTTTTTCTATGGCTACACCTTC
TRBJ2-2,NA,13,TRBV27,NA,CASRGAVTGELFF,TGTGCCAGCAGGGGGGCGGTCACCGGGGAGCTGTTTTTT
TRBJ1-2,TRBD1,13,TRBV5-1,NA,CASSFQGALGYTF,TGCGCCAGCAGCTTCCAGGGGGCGCTTGGCTACACCTTC
TRBJ2-7,NA,11,TRBV27,NA,CASSSQAGQYF,TGTGCCAGCAGTAGTCAGGCGGGGCAGTACTTC
TRBJ2-1,NA,15,TRBV5-8,NA,CASSLQGRSYNEQFF,TGTGCCAGCAGCTTGCAGGGCAGGTCCTACAATGAGCAGTTCTTC
TRBJ2-3,NA,13,TRBV7-9,few,CASSPRGPDTQYF,TGTGCCAGCAGCCCCAGAGGTCCAGATACGCAGTATTTT
TRBJ2-5,TRBD2,14,TRBV7-2,NA,CASSQGLAEETQYF,TGTGCCAGCAGCCAGGGACTAGCGGAAGAGACCCAGTACTTC
TRBJ1-1,NA,13,TRBV6-5,NA,CASTGKRSSEAFF,TGTGCCAGCACGGGAAAGAGAAGCTCTGAAGCTTTCTTT
TRBJ2-1,NA,14,TRBV30,once,CAWSVITLYNEQFF,TGTGCCTGGAGTGTAATCACGCTCTACAATGAGCAGTTCTTC
TRBJ1-1,TRBD1,15,TRBV6-5,medium-sized,CASSQLQGAHTEAFF,TGTGCCAGCAGTCAGTTACAGGGGGCTCACACTGAAGCTTTCTTT
TRBJ2-3,NA,10,TRBV20-1,NA,CSADTDTQYF,TGCAGTGCTGACACGGATACGCAGTATTTT
TRBJ1-1,NA,13,TRBV6-5,NA,CASRPSGNTEAFF,TGTGCCAGCAGGCCTAGCGGGAACACTGAAGCTTTCTTT
TRBJ2-1,NA,15,TRBV6-1,NA,CASSEQPSSYNEQFF,TGTGCCAGCAGTGAACAGCCAAGCTCCTACAATGAGCAGTTCTTC
TRBJ1-3,NA,14,TRBV5-1,NA,CASSLESVGNTIYF,TGCGCCAGCAGCTTGGAGTCAGTAGGAAACACCATATATTTT
TRBJ1-1,NA,15,TRBV15,NA,CATSRDEGTPAEAFF,TGTGCCACCAGCAGAGATGAGGGGACACCAGCTGAAGCTTTCTTT
TRBJ2-3,NA,16,TRBV4-2,NA,CASSRADTAPADTQYF,TGTGCCAGCAGCCGAGCCGACACAGCGCCCGCAGATACGCAGTATTTT
TRBJ2-2,NA,14,TRBV27,NA,CASAVGFVTGELFF,TGTGCCAGCGCCGTCGGATTCGTCACCGGGGAGCTGTTTTTT
TRBJ1-5,TRBD1,14,TRBV5-4,NA,CASSPDRGNQPQHF,TGTGCCAGCAGCCCGGACAGGGGCAATCAGCCCCAGCATTTT
TRBJ2-7,NA,12,TRBV18,many,CASSPGRREQYF,TGTGCCAGCTCACCAGGTCGGCGGGAGCAGTACTTC
TRBJ2-1,TRBD2,17,TRBV5-1,NA,CASSLYASGTTYNEQFF,TGCGCCAGCAGCTTGTACGCTAGCGGGACTACCTACAATGAGCAGTTCTTC
TRBJ1-2,TRBD1,19,TRBV5-8,NA,CASSFPSRDRGPSNYGYTF,TGTGCCAGCAGCTTCCCAAGCCGGGACAGGGGGCCCTCTAACTATGGCTACACCTTC
TRBJ2-7,NA,14,TRBV2,NA,CASAQRANSYEQYF,TGTGCCAGTGCCCAGCGGGCGAACTCCTACGAGCAGTACTTC